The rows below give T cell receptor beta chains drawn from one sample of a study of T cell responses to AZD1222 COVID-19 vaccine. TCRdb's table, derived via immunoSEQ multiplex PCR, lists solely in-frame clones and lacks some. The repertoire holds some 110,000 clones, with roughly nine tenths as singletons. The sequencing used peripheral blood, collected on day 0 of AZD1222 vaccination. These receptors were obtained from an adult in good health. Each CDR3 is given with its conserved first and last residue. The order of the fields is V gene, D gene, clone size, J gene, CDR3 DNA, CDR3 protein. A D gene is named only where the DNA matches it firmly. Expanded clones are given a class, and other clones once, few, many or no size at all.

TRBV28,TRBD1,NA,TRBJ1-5,TGTGCCACTTTGTCGGGACAGGGGGATAGCAATCAGCCCCAGCATTTT,CATLSGQGDSNQPQHF
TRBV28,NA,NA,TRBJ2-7,TGTGCCACTTCGAGGGGGGAGCAGTACTTC,CATSRGEQYF
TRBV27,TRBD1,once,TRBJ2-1,TGTGCCAGCAGTGGGGACAGGGGATGGGGTGAGCAGTTCTTC,CASSGDRGWGEQFF
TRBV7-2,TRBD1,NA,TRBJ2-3,TGTGCCAGCAGCCCGGACAGGGGGAAAGATACGCAGTATTTT,CASSPDRGKDTQYF
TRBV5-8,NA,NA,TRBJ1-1,TGTGCCAGCAGTCGTGCCCCGACTGAAGCTTTCTTT,CASSRAPTEAFF
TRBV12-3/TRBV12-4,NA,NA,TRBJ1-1,TGTGCCAGCAGCCAGTGGGGGGGCACTGAAGCTTTCTTT,CASSQWGGTEAFF
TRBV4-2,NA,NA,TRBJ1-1,TGTGCCAGCAGCCGTGCCAGGGACGACACTGAAGCTTTCTTT,CASSRARDDTEAFF
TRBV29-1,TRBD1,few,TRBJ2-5,TGCAGCGCTAAGACAGGGACCGGGCAAGAGACCCAGTACTTC,CSAKTGTGQETQYF
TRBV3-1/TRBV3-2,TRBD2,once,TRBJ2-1,TGTGCCAGCAGCCAAGGTGGACTAGCGGGGGTTTATGAGCAGTTCTTC,CASSQGGLAGVYEQFF
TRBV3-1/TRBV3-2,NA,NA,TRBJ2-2,TGTGCCAGCAGGTGGGGCGCGAACACCGGGGAGCTGTTTTTT,CASRWGANTGELFF
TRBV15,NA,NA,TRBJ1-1,TGTGCCACCAGCTCTTTCCCCGACAGTGAAGCTTTCTTT,CATSSFPDSEAFF
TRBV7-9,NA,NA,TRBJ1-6,TGTGCCAGCACCCGGAGAGGGGTACGAAATTCACCCCTCCACTTT,CASTRRGVRNSPLHF
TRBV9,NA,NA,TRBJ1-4,TGTGCCAGCAGCGTAGACGGGCAAAAACTGTTTTTT,CASSVDGQKLFF
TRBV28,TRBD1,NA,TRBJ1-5,TGTGCCAGCAGAGACGGACAGGGACGGAGTCAGCCCCAGCATTTT,CASRDGQGRSQPQHF
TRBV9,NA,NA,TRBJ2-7,TGTGCCAGCAGCGTAGGAGGTTTTTCCTACGAGCAGTACTTC,CASSVGGFSYEQYF
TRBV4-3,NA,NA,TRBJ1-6,TGCGCCAGCAGCCAAGTCGTACATGATAATTCACCCCTCCACTTT,CASSQVVHDNSPLHF
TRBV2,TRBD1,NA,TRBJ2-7,TGTGCCAGCAGTGTCAGCCCAGGGGGCTACGAGCAGTACTTC,CASSVSPGGYEQYF
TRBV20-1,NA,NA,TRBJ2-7,TGCAGTGCTAAGGACTCCTACGAGCAGTACTTC,CSAKDSYEQYF
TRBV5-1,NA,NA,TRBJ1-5,TGCGCCAGCAGCTTTGAGGCCAATCAGCCCCAGCATTTT,CASSFEANQPQHF
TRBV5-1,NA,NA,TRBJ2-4,TGCGCCAGCAGCGCCTCAGGGGATATTCAGTACTTC,CASSASGDIQYF
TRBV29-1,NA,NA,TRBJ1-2,TGCAGCGTTGAACAGGAGGCAGGAAAGTATGGCTACACCTTC,CSVEQEAGKYGYTF
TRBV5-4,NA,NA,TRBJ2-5,TGTGCCAGCAGCTTGTCCCAAGAGACCCAGTACTTC,CASSLSQETQYF
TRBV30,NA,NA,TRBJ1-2,TGTGCCTGGGCAGAAACCTATGGCTACACCTTC,CAWAETYGYTF
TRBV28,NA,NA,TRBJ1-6,TGTGCCAGCAGTTTGTTTGGGGGCGGGAGTTCATTTTCACCCCTCCACTTT,CASSLFGGGSSFSPLHF
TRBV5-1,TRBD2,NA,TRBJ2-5,TGCGCCAGCAGCTTGATGAGCGGGGTGGCAGAGACCCAGTACTTC,CASSLMSGVAETQYF
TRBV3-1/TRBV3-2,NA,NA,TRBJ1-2,TGTGCCAGCAGCCTACCCGGTGGCGGAGGCTACACCTTC,CASSLPGGGGYTF
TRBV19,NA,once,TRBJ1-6,TGTGCCAGTAGTACAAGAACTAACTATAATTCACCCCTCCACTTT,CASSTRTNYNSPLHF
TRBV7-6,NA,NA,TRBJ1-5,TGTGCCAGCAGCGTGGAGGAGGGCTTCAATCAGCCCCAGCATTTT,CASSVEEGFNQPQHF
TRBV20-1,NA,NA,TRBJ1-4,TGCAGTGCTGGGGGAAATGAAAAACTGTTTTTT,CSAGGNEKLFF
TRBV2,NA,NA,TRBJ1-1,TGTGCCAGCACCCGGGAGGGGCACACTGAAGCTTTCTTT,CASTREGHTEAFF
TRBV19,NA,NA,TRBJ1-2,TGTGCCAGTCACCACGGCCGTTTGGCAGGGGATGGCTACACCTTC,CASHHGRLAGDGYTF
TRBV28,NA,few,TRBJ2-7,TGTGCCAGCAGTTTAGGCTACGAGCAGTACTTC,CASSLGYEQYF
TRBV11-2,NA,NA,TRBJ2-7,TGTGCCAGCAGCTTAGAGGCTGGGTACGAGCAGTACTTC,CASSLEAGYEQYF
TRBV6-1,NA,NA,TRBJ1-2,TGTGCCAGCAGTGAAAGGCAGCCCTATGGCTACACCTTC,CASSERQPYGYTF
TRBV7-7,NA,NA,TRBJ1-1,TGTGCCAGCAGCTTACTTTTGCCTGACAGCATGAACACTGAAGCTTTCTTT,CASSLLLPDSMNTEAFF